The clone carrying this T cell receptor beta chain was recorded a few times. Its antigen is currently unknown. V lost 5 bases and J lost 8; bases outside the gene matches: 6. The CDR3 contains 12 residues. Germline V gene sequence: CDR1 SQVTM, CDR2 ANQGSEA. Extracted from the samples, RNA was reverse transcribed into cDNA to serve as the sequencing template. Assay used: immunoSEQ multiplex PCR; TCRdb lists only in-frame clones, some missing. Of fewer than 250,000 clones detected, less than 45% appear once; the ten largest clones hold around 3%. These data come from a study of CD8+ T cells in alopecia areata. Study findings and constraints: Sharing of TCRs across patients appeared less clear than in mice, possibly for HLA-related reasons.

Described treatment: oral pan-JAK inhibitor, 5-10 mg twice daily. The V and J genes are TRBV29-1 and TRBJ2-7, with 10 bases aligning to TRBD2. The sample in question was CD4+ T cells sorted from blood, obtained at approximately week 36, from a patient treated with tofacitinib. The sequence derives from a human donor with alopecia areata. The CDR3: CSVSGTSAQQYF. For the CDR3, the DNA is TGCAGCGTTTCAGGGACTAGCGCACAGCAGTACTTC.